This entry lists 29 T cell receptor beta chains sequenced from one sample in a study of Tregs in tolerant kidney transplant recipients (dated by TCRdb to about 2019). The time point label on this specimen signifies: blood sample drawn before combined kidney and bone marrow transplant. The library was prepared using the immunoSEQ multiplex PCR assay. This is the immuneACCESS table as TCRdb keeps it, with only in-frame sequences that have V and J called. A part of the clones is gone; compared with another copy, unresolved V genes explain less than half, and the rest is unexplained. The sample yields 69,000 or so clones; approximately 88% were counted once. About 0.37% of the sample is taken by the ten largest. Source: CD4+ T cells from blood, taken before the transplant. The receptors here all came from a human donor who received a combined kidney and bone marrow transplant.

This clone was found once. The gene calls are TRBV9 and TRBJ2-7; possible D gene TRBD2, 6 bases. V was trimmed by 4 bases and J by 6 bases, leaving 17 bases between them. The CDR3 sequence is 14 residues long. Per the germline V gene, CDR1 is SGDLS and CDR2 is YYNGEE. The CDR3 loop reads CASSPPHGGTEQYF. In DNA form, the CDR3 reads TGTGCCAGCAGCCCCCCCCACGGGGGTACCGAGCAGTACTTC.

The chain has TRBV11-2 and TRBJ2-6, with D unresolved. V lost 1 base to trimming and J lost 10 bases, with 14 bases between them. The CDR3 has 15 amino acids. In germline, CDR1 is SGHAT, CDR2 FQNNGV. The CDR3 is CASSLGRSDFNVLTF. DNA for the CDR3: TGTGCCAGCAGCTTAGGTCGGTCAGACTTTAACGTCCTGACTTTC.

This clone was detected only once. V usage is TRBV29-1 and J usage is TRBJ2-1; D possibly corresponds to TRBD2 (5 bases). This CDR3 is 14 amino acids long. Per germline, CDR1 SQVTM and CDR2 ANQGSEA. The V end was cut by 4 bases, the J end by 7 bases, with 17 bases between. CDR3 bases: TGCAGCGTTGGAAGGTCGGTAGCGCTAAATGAGCAGTTCTTC. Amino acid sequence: CSVGRSVALNEQFF.

This chain's CDR3 is CASSPAGGNQPQHF. The CDR3 coding sequence is TGTGCCAGCAGCCCGGCGGGGGGCAATCAGCCCCAGCATTTT. V gene TRBV5-8 combines with J gene TRBJ1-5, with TRBD1 as a possible D gene (5 bases). From germline, CDR1 is SGHTS and CDR2 YDEGEE. CDR3 size: 14 residues. Trimming stripped 4 bases from V and 2 bases from J, with 10 bases between.

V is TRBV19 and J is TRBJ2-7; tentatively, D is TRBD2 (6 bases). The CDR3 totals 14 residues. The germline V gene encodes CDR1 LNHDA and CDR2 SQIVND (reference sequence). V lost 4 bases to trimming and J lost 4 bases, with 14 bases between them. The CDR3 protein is CASSSRRGFYEQYF. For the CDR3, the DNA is TGTGCCAGTAGTAGCCGGAGGGGCTTTTACGAGCAGTACTTC.

The CDR3 bases are TGTGCCAGCAGCTCGGGAGGTAGCGGGAGGACCACCTACGAGCAGTACTTC. Its translation: CASSSGGSGRTTYEQYF. This chain connects TRBV5-4 to TRBJ2-7; 10 positions match TRBD2. The CDR3 covers 17 residues. Germline V gene sequence: CDR1 SGHNT, CDR2 YYREEE (reference sequence). Germline trimming cut 3 bases from V and 2 bases from J; bases unmatched to any gene: 11.

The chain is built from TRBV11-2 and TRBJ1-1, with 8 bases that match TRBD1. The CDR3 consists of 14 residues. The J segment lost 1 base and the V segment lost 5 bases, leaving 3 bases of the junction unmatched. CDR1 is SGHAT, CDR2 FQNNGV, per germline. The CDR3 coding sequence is TGTGCCAGCAGCCCGGGGACAGGGAACACTGAAGCTTTCTTT. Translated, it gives CASSPGTGNTEAFF.

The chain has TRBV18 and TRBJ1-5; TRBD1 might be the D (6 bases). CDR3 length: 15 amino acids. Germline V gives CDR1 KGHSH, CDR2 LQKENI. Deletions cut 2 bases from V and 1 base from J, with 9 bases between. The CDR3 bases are TGTGCCAGCTCACCAGGGGGCGCCAGCAATCAGCCCCAGCATTTT. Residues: CASSPGGASNQPQHF.

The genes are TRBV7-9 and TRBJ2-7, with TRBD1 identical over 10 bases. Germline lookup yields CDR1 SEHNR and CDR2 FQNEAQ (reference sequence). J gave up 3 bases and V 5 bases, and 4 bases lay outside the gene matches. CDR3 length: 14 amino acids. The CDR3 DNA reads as TGTGCCAGCAGCCGGGACAGGGGAATCTACGAGCAGTACTTC. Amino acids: CASSRDRGIYEQYF.

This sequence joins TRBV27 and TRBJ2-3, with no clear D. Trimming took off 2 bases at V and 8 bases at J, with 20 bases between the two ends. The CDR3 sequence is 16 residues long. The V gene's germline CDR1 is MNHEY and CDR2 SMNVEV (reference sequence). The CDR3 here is CASSLAFAPRPGTQYF. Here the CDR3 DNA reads TGTGCCAGCAGTTTAGCCTTCGCCCCCCGCCCCGGTACGCAGTATTTT.

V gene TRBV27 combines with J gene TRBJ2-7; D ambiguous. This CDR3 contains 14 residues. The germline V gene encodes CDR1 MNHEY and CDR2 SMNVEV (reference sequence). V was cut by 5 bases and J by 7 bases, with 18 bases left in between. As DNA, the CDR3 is TGTGCCAGCAGTCAAAGAAACTGGTCTTGGGAGCAGTACTTC. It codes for CASSQRNWSWEQYF.

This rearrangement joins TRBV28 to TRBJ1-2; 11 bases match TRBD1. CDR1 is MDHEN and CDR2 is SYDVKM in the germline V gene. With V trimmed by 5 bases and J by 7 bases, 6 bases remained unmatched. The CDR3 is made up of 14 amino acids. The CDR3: CASSLGQGAGGYTF. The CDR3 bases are TGTGCCAGCAGTCTAGGACAGGGGGCTGGTGGCTACACCTTC.

In nucleotides, the CDR3 is TGTGCCAGCAGTTTAAAACTAGCGGGAGTTAGTGAGCAGTTCTTC. Protein sequence: CASSLKLAGVSEQFF. The rearrangement joins TRBV27 to TRBJ2-1; 11 bases fit TRBD2. Germline values: CDR1 MNHEY, CDR2 SMNVEV (reference sequence). V dropped 2 bases and J dropped 9; count of bases not matched to a gene: 6. This CDR3 comprises 15 residues.

The CDR3 nucleotides are TGTGCCACCTCGGGACAAAACTCTGGGGCCAACGTCCTGACTTTC. It encodes CATSGQNSGANVLTF. The rearrangement links TRBV6-1 to TRBJ2-6, with D possibly being TRBD1 (6 bases). CDR1 and CDR2 (germline): MNHNS, SASEGT. V was clipped by 10 bases and J by 0 bases, with 13 bases between them. The CDR3 extends over 15 amino acids.

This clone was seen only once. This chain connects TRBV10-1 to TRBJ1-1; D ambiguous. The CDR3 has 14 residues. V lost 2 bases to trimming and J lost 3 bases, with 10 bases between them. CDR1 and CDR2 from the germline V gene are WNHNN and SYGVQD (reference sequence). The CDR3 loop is CASSETGTYTEAFF. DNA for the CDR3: TGCGCCAGCAGTGAGACCGGTACCTACACTGAAGCTTTCTTT.

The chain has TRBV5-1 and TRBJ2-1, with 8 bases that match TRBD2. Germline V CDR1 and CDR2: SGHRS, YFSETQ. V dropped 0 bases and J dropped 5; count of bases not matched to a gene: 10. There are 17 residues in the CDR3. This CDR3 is CASSLETERGRDNEQFF. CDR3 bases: TGCGCCAGCAGCTTGGAAACCGAGCGGGGGCGGGACAATGAGCAGTTCTTC. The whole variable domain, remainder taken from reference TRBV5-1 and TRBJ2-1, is KAGVTQTPRYLIKTRGQQVTLSCSPISGHRSVSWYQQTPGQGLQFLFEYFSETQRNKGNFPGRFSGRQFSNSRSEMNVSTLELGDSALYLCASSLETERGRDNEQFFGPGTRLTVL.

CDR3 DNA sequence: TGTGCCAGCAACCGGGACAGCCGCAATCAGCCCCAGCATTTT. Protein product: CASNRDSRNQPQHF. V usage is TRBV2 and J usage is TRBJ1-5; 7 positions agree with TRBD1. The CDR3 is made up of 14 amino acids. Germline values: CDR1 SNHLY, CDR2 FYNNEI. V was pared by 7 bases and J by 2 bases, with 5 bases of the junction left unmatched.

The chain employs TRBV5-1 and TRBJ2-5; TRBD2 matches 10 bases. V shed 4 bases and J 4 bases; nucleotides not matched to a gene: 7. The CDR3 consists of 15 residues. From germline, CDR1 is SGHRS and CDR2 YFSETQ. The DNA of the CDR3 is TGCGCCAGCAGCCCGACTAGCGGGCGAACAGAGACCCAGTACTTC. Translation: CASSPTSGRTETQYF. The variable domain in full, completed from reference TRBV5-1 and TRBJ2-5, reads KAGVTQTPRYLIKTRGQQVTLSCSPISGHRSVSWYQQTPGQGLQFLFEYFSETQRNKGNFPGRFSGRQFSNSRSEMNVSTLELGDSALYLCASSPTSGRTETQYFGPGTRLLVL.

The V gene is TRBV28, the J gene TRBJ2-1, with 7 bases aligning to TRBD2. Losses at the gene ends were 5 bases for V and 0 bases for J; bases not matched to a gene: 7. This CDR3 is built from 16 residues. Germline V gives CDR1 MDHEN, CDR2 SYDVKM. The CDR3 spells CASSISGIVSYNEQFF. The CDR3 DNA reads TGTGCCAGCAGTATCAGCGGGATCGTCTCCTACAATGAGCAGTTCTTC.

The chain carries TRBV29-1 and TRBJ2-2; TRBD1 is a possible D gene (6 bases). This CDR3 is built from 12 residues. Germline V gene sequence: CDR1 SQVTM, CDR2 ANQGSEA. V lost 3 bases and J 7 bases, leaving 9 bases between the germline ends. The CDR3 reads CSVDLGGGELFF. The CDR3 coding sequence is TGCAGCGTTGACTTAGGGGGCGGGGAGCTGTTTTTT.

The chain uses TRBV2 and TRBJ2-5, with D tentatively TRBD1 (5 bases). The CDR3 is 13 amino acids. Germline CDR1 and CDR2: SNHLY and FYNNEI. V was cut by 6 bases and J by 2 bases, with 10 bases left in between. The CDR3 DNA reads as TGTGCCAGCAGGGTGACAGAGCAAGAGACCCAGTACTTC. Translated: CASRVTEQETQYF.

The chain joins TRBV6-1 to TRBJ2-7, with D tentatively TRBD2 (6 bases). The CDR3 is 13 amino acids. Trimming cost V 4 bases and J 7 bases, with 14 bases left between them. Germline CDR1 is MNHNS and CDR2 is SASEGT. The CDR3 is CASSVQMGGEQYF. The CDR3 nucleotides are TGTGCCAGCAGTGTCCAGATGGGGGGAGAGCAGTACTTC.

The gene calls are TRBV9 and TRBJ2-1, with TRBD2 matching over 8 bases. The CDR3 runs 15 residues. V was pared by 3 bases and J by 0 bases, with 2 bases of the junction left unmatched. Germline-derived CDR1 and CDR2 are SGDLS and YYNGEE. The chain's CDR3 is CASSASGSSYNEQFF. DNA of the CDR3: TGTGCCAGCAGCGCCAGCGGGAGCTCCTACAATGAGCAGTTCTTC.

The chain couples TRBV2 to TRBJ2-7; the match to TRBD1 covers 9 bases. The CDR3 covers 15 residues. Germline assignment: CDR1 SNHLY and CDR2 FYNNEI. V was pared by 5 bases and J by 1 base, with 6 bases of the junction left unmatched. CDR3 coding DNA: TGTGCCAGCAGTACGGACAGGGGCCGTTCCTACGAGCAGTACTTC. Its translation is CASSTDRGRSYEQYF. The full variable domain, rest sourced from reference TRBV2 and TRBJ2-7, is EPEVTQTPSHQVTQMGQEVILRCVPISNHLYFYWYRQILGQKVEFLVSFYNNEISEKSEIFDDQFSVERPDGSNFTLKIRSTKLEDSAMYFCASSTDRGRSYEQYFGPGTRLTVT.

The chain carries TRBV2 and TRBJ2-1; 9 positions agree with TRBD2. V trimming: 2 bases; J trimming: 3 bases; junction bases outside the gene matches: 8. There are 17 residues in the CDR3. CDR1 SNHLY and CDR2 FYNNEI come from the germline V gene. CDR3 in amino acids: CASSEWGSGSIYNEQFF. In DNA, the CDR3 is TGTGCCAGCAGTGAATGGGGTAGCGGGAGTATCTACAATGAGCAGTTCTTC.

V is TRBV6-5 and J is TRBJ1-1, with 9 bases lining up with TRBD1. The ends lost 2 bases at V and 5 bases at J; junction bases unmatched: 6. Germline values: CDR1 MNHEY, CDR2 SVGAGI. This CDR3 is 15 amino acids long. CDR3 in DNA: TGTGCCAGCAGTTACCGGGGACAGGGTGGGACTGAAGCTTTCTTT. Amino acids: CASSYRGQGGTEAFF.

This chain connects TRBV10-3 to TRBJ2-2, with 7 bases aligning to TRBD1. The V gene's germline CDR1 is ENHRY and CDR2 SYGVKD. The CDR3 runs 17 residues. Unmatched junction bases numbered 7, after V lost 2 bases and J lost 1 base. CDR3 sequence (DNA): TGTGCCATCAGTGAGAATCCGGGACAGCTGAACACCGGGGAGCTGTTTTTT. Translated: CAISENPGQLNTGELFF.

CDR3 amino acids: CASSLSTRVEHEKLFF. The CDR3, as DNA: TGCGCCAGCAGCTTATCCACCAGGGTGGAGCATGAAAAACTGTTTTTT. The chain combines TRBV5-1 with TRBJ1-4; TRBD1 might be the D (5 bases). The V gene lost 2 bases and the J gene lost 6 bases, with 17 bases spanning the gap. Germline V gene sequence: CDR1 SGHRS, CDR2 YFSETQ. The CDR3 is made up of 16 amino acids.

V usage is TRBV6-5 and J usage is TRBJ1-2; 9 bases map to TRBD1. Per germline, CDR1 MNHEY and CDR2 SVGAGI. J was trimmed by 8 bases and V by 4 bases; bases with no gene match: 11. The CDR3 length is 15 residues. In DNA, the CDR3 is TGTGCCAGCAGTTCATCGACAGGGGGATTTGGAGGCTACACCTTC. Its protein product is CASSSSTGGFGGYTF.